These 9 T cell receptor beta chains share one sample of origin, sequenced in a study of shared clonotypes between healthy human individuals. Measured with immunoSEQ multiplex PCR; TCRdb has only the in-frame clones, and not every one. The repertoire holds a few million clones, with approximately 95% as singletons. Sequencing used naive CD4+ T cells from PBMCs. Subset reported: CD45RA+ positively selected. The receptors here all came from a man aged 18 to 30 in good health. Some clones in this sample may be carry-over from other donors' samples.

The rearrangement uses TRBV5-1 and TRBJ2-7; 7 bases align to TRBD1. J was trimmed by 7 bases and V by 4 bases; bases with no gene match: 8. The germline V gene encodes CDR1 SGHRS and CDR2 YFSETQ. The CDR3 contains 13 residues. The CDR3: CASSQGGGSEQYF. The CDR3 coding sequence is TGCGCCAGCAGCCAAGGGGGCGGGTCAGAGCAGTACTTC.

This clone was picked up one time. This chain links TRBV5-5 with TRBJ1-4; D not certain. CDR1 is SGHKS and CDR2 is YYEKEE in the germline V gene (reference sequence). The CDR3 totals 17 residues. The V end was cut by 4 bases, the J end by 7 bases, with 23 bases between. The CDR3 region has the DNA TGTGCCAGCAGCCCCAGCCGTTCCCCGAGGAAGGGTGAAAAACTGTTTTTT. As protein: CASSPSRSPRKGEKLFF.

As regards this clone: Additional DNA sequences in this sample encode the identical CDR3. The chain has TRBV18 and TRBJ2-1; 8 nucleotides line up with TRBD2. This CDR3 has 15 amino acids. V lost 2 bases, J lost 0 bases, and 0 bases stayed unmatched. The germline gives CDR1 KGHSH, CDR2 LQKENI. This CDR3 is CASSPSGSSYNEQFF. The DNA of the CDR3 is TGTGCCAGCTCACCAAGCGGGAGCTCCTACAATGAGCAGTTCTTC.

The V and J genes are TRBV7-9 and TRBJ1-2, with 8 bases matching TRBD1. V shed 7 bases and J 1 base; nucleotides not matched to a gene: 11. The CDR3 is 16 residues long. Germline assignment: CDR1 SEHNR and CDR2 FQNEAQ (reference sequence). CDR3 sequence reads: CASTRRQGNFNYGYTF. CDR3 nucleotides: TGTGCCAGCACCCGACGACAGGGGAACTTTAACTATGGCTACACCTTC.

In DNA form, the CDR3 reads TGTGCCACCAGCAGAGATATGGGGGAGCGGGAGCAGTACTTC. Its protein product is CATSRDMGEREQYF. This sequence joins TRBV15 and TRBJ2-7; D assignment may be TRBD1 or TRBD2 (5 bases each). Germline V gives CDR1 LNHNV, CDR2 YYDKDF (reference sequence). V was trimmed by 0 bases and J by 7 bases, leaving 13 bases between them. The CDR3 has 14 residues.

This clone has a single count. The genes are TRBV4-1 and TRBJ1-1; no definite D call. The CDR3 loop spans 16 amino acids. Germline V gene data show CDR1 as MGHRA and CDR2 as YSYEKL. V was pared by 0 bases and J by 1 base, with 12 bases between. The CDR3, as DNA: TGCGCCAGCAGCCAAGAGGGGAGGTCGAGGAACACTGAAGCTTTCTTT. This sequence encodes CASSQEGRSRNTEAFF.

The chain is built from TRBV28 and TRBJ2-7, with 8 bases aligning to TRBD1. Germline loops: CDR1 MDHEN, CDR2 SYDVKM. Losses at the gene ends were 2 bases for V and 3 bases for J; bases not matched to a gene: 15. This CDR3 is built from 18 residues. The CDR3 loop reads CASSLPLSGQGALYEQYF. The CDR3 region has the DNA TGTGCCAGCAGTTTACCCCTCAGCGGACAGGGCGCACTCTACGAGCAGTACTTC.

The CDR3 DNA reads TGCGCCAGCAGTGAGTCTAAGCCTAGCCGGAGCTCCTACGAGCAGTACTTC. Protein sequence: CASSESKPSRSSYEQYF. V usage is TRBV10-1 and J usage is TRBJ2-7; tentatively, D is TRBD2 (5 bases). Germline V gene data show CDR1 as WNHNN and CDR2 as SYGVQD (reference sequence). The V end was cut by 0 bases, the J end by 0 bases, with 15 bases between. The CDR3 contains 17 residues.

The rearrangement links TRBV28 to TRBJ1-4; D gene unclear. Trimming took off 6 bases at V and 3 bases at J, with 5 bases between the two ends. Looked up from germline, CDR1 is MDHEN and CDR2 is SYDVKM. The CDR3 is 12 residues long. The DNA of the CDR3 is TGTGCCAGCAGAGTCTCTAATGAAAAACTGTTTTTT. This encodes CASRVSNEKLFF. Full variable domain (missing parts from reference TRBV28 and TRBJ1-4): DVKVTQSSRYLVKRTGEKVFLECVQDMDHENMFWYRQDPGLGLRLIYFSYDVKMKEKGDIPEGYSVSREKKERFSLILESASTNQTSMYLCASRVSNEKLFFGSGTQLSVL.